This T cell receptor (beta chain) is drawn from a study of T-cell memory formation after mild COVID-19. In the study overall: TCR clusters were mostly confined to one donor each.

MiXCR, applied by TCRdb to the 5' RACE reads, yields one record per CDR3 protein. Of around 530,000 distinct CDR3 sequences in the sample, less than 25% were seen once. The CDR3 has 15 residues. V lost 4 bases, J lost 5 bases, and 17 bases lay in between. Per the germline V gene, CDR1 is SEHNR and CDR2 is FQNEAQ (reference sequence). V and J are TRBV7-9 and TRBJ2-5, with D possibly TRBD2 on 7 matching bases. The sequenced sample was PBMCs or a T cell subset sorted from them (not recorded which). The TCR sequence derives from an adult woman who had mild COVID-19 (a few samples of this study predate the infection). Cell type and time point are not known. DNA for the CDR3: TGTGCCAGCAGCTCCCTAGGGGGGGCCGGGGAGACCCAGTACTTC. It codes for CASSSLGGAGETQYF.